This TCR beta chain came from a study of T cell changes during pregnancy in multiple sclerosis (dated by TCRdb to the late 2010s). Notes on the research overall: The study examined how the T cell repertoire changed over the course of pregnancy in women with multiple sclerosis.

The library came from the immunoSEQ multiplex PCR assay. TCRdb mirrors the immuneACCESS table, restricted to in-frame sequences. Some clones are absent from its copies; in checked studies, under half trace to an unresolved V gene, and the reason for the others is unknown. The sample includes 35,000 to 45,000 clones, with 85% to 95% observed a single time. The biggest ten clones account for 1.3% of the sample. To note about this clone: Its binding antigen is unknown. No per-base quality is available; no much larger clone lies one base away.

Based on the germline V gene, the CDR1 and CDR2 sequences are SGHAT and FQNNGV. The junction carries 21 bases between V and J, which are trimmed by 5 bases and 4 bases respectively. There are 16 amino acids in the CDR3, from cysteine to phenylalanine inclusive. This entry keeps only the CDR3 DNA: 48 bases, framed from base 1. This TCR came from a female donor with multiple sclerosis, enrolled in a pregnancy study. The V and J genes are TRBV11-2 and TRBJ2-7; perhaps TRBD2 is the D gene, with 6 bases matching. Material: peripheral blood. The nucleotide sequence reads TGTGCCAGCAGCGGTCGTTACATTCGGGAGTCGTACGAGCAGTACTTC. Translated, it reads CASSGRYIRESYEQYF.